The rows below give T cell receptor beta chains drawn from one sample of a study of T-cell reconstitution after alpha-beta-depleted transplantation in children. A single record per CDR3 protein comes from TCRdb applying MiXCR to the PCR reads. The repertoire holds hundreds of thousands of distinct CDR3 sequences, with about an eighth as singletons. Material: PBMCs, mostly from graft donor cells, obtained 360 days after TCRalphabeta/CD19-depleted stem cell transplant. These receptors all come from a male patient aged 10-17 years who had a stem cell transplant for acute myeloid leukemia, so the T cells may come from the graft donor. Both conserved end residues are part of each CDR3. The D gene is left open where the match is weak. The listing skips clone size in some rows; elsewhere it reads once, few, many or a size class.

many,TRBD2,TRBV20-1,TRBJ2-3,TGCAGTGCCGGGACTAGCTTAAACGCAGATACGCAGTATTTT,CSAGTSLNADTQYF
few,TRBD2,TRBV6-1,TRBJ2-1,TGTGCCAGCAGTGCCTGGACTAGCGGTAGCTCCTACAATGAGCAGTTCTTC,CASSAWTSGSSYNEQFF
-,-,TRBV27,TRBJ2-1,TGTGCCAGCAGTTTCCTCAACCCTTACGGGCTACAGTTCTTC,CASSFLNPYGLQFF
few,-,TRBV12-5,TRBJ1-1,TGTGCTAGTGGTTTCGACGGGGCTGAAGCTTTCTTT,CASGFDGAEAFF
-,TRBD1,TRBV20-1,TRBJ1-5,TGCAGTGCTCGGACAGGGGGGATTCCCAATCAGCCCCAGCATTTT,CSARTGGIPNQPQHF
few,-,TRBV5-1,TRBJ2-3,TGCGCCAGCAGCTTAAATTCTTTAACGATGGTAACAGATACGCAGTATTTT,CASSLNSLTMVTDTQYF
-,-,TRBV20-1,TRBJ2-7,TGCAGTGCTAACAGGGCTCCAAGCTCCTACGAGCAGTACTTC,CSANRAPSSYEQYF
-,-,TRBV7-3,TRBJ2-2,TGTGCCAGCAGCTTAGCGGGACGCACGAGCGGGGAGCTGTTTTTT,CASSLAGRTSGELFF
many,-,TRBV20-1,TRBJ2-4,TGCAGTGCAAGGACCTTAACCCCAGCCAAAAACATTCAGTACTTC,CSARTLTPAKNIQYF
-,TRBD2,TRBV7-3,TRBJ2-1,TGTGCCAGCAGCCCTAATCCCCTCGTGACTAGCGGGAGGAACTATGAGCAGTTCTTC,CASSPNPLVTSGRNYEQFF
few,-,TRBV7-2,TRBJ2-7,TGTGCCAGCAGCTTAGCTATTAGCGGCGAGCAGTACTTC,CASSLAISGEQYF
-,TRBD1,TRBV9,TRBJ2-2,TGTGCCAGCAGCGTAGGTTACAGGGGCCCGAACACCGGGGAGCTGTTTTTT,CASSVGYRGPNTGELFF
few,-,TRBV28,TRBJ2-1,TGTGCCAGCAGTGCCATCGGGTGGGGGGATCTATACAATGAGCAGTTCTTC,CASSAIGWGDLYNEQFF
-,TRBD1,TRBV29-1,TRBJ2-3,TGCAGCGTTGTCGGACAGGGGAGCACAGATACGCAGTATTTT,CSVVGQGSTDTQYF
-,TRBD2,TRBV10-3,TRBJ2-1,TGTGCCATCAGTGTCAGCGGGAGCTCCTACAATGAGCAGTTCTTC,CAISVSGSSYNEQFF
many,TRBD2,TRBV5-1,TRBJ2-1,TGCGCCAGCAGCTCTAGCGGGAGCTCCTACAATGAGCAGTTCTTC,CASSSSGSSYNEQFF
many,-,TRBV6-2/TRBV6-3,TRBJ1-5,TGTGCCAGCAGTTACTCCCAGGGTGGTCAGCCCCAGCATTTT,CASSYSQGGQPQHF
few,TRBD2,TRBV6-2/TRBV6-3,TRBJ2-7,TGTGCCAGCAGCCCGGGACTAGCGGCTTACTCCTACGAGCAGTACTTC,CASSPGLAAYSYEQYF
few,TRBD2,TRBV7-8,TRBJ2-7,TGTGCCAGCAGCTTAGAGATTCTACTAGCGGGAGAGGCCGAGCAGTACTTC,CASSLEILLAGEAEQYF
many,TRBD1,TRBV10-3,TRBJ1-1,TGTGCCATCGCCGGGACAGCCGAAGCTTTCTTT,CAIAGTAEAFF
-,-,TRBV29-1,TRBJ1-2,TGCAGCGTTGTCCCACGTCCTGACACCTATGGCTACACCTTC,CSVVPRPDTYGYTF
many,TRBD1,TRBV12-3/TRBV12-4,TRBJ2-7,TGTGCCAGCAGTCTCCTCCGGACAGGAAGCTCCTACGAGCAGTACTTC,CASSLLRTGSSYEQYF
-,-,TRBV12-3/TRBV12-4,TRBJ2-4,TGTGCCAGCAGTTTCTTACTAGCCGCTATAGCCCAAAACATTCAGTACTTC,CASSFLLAAIAQNIQYF
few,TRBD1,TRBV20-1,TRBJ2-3,TGCAGTGCTAGGCCCGACCGGGGGACAGGGGTTCTAGATACGCAGTATTTT,CSARPDRGTGVLDTQYF
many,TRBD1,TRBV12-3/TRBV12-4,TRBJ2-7,TGTGCCAGCAGTCCTCCCCGGGACAGAAACTACGAGCAGTACTTC,CASSPPRDRNYEQYF
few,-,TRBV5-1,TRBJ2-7,TGCGCCAGCAGCCGACCACAGGGACCCAGCTACGAGCAGTACTTC,CASSRPQGPSYEQYF
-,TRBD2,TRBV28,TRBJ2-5,TGTGCCAGCAGTTTATGGAAAGGGACTAGAGAGACCCAGTACTTC,CASSLWKGTRETQYF
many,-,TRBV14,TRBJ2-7,TGTGCCAGCAGCCAAGATCTAGCTAGCGAGCAGTACTTC,CASSQDLASEQYF
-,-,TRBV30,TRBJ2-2,TGTGCCTGGAGTGTACCCATTAATGGGGAGCTGTTTTTT,CAWSVPINGELFF
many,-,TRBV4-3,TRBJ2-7,TGCGCCAGCAGCCAAAAGATTAGGACACTGACCTACGAGCAGTACTTC,CASSQKIRTLTYEQYF
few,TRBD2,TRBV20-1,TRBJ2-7,TGCAGTGCTCGGTTCAGCGGGGCCTACGAGCAGTACTTC,CSARFSGAYEQYF
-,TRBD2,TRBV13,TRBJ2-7,TGTGCCAGCAGCTTAGGCGGGGTTCGGGTGACTAGCGGGGACGAGCAGTACTTC,CASSLGGVRVTSGDEQYF
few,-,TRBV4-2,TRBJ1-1,TGTGCCAGCAGCCAAAATCCGGCAGGGCGTGCTTTCTTT,CASSQNPAGRAFF
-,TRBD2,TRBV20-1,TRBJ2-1,TGCAGTGCTGGTCCTAGCGGGCCTTACAATGAGCAGTTCTTC,CSAGPSGPYNEQFF
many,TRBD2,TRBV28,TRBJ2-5,TGTGCCAGCACCGTGGAGGCTAGCGGGAGGAAACAAGAGACCCAGTACTTC,CASTVEASGRKQETQYF